The 16 T cell receptor beta chains below were found in one sample sequenced in a study of identical twins. Using its own MiXCR run on the 5' RACE reads, TCRdb lists one record per CDR3 protein. Among some 590,000 distinct CDR3 sequences listed, nearly 10% were seen once. A further study also used this sample, focusing on yellow fever vaccine responses in identical twins.

The sequenced sample consisted of PBMCs. All receptors come from a young woman in good health.

This clonotype was counted only a few times. The chain joins TRBV16 to TRBJ1-1; maybe TRBD1 (5 bases). The CDR3 spans 15 residues. Germline CDR1 KGHSY, CDR2 FQNENV. Trimming removed 1 base at V and 5 bases at J, with 14 bases between. For the CDR3, the DNA is TGTGCCAGCAGCCAATTTGAAGGGGCCAAGACTGAAGCTTTCTTT. Encoded protein: CASSQFEGAKTEAFF.

The V and J genes are TRBV7-3 and TRBJ2-6; 7 bases align to TRBD1. V trimming: 5 bases; J trimming: 4 bases; junction bases outside the gene matches: 8. There are 16 residues in the CDR3. Germline-derived CDR1 and CDR2 are SGHTA and FQGTGA. CDR3 coding DNA: TGTGCCAGCAGCCCATTTACAGGGGACGGGGCCAACGTCCTGACTTTC. This sequence encodes CASSPFTGDGANVLTF.

The table lists this clonotype with a few counts. V is TRBV27 and J is TRBJ1-2, with TRBD1 matching 9 bases. CDR3 length equals 16 residues. V dropped 5 bases and J dropped 8; count of bases not matched to a gene: 15. Germline CDR1 is MNHEY and CDR2 is SMNVEV (reference sequence). The CDR3 is CASSPARKGTGYGYTF. In DNA, the CDR3 is TGTGCCAGCAGTCCTGCTAGGAAGGGGACAGGGTACGGCTACACCTTC.

This clonotype was seen only a few times. This sequence joins TRBV28 and TRBJ1-5, with no clear D. Germline V gene data show CDR1 as MDHEN and CDR2 as SYDVKM. This CDR3 region has 15 residues. The V end was cut by 0 bases, the J end by 4 bases, with 10 bases between. CDR3 DNA sequence: TGTGCCAGCAGTTTATGGGATACTCGAAATCAGCCCCAGCATTTT. The encoded protein is CASSLWDTRNQPQHF.

This clonotype has just a few counts. V and J are TRBV14 and TRBJ2-3; D ambiguous. The V and J ends lost 3 bases and 4 bases respectively, with 8 bases between them. The germline V gene has CDR1 SGHDN and CDR2 FVKESK. The CDR3 spans 13 residues. The CDR3 DNA sequence: TGTGCCAGCAGCCAGCCATTAGCAGATACGCAGTATTTT. Translation: CASSQPLADTQYF.

In this sample, this clonotype turned up a few times. The genes are TRBV12-3 or TRBV12-4 and TRBJ2-1; 8 bases agree with TRBD1. J lost 7 bases, V lost 5 bases, and 13 bases had no gene match. The CDR3 has 16 residues. The chain's CDR3 is CASSGGLKTGENEQFF. For the CDR3, the DNA is TGTGCCAGCAGTGGAGGGCTCAAGACAGGGGAGAATGAGCAGTTCTTC.

This clonotype has more than one count but fewer than ten. The chain carries TRBV3-1 and TRBJ2-7, with 9 bases that match TRBD1. The V and J ends lost 4 bases and 5 bases, in that order; junction bases with no gene match: 9. This CDR3 comprises 15 residues. Germline-derived CDR1 and CDR2 are LGHDT and YNNKEL (reference sequence). The CDR3 bases are TGTGCCAGCAGCCGGGCCGGGACAGGGAACAACGAGCAGTACTTC. This sequence encodes CASSRAGTGNNEQYF.

This clonotype occurred many times. The chain is built from TRBV11-2 and TRBJ2-3, with 10 nucleotides matching TRBD2. With V trimmed by 5 bases and J by 0 bases, 14 bases remained unmatched. The germline V gene encodes CDR1 SGHAT and CDR2 FQNNGV. This CDR3 has 19 amino acids. In DNA, the CDR3 is TGTGCCAGCAGCGATAAGGGGTCTAGCGGGGGCTCTAGCACAGATACGCAGTATTTT. Encoded protein: CASSDKGSSGGSSTDTQYF.

The rearrangement uses TRBV29-1 and TRBJ1-1; TRBD1 aligns across 8 bases. Looked up from germline, CDR1 is SQVTM and CDR2 is ANQGSEA. CDR3 length equals 14 residues. The CDR3, as DNA: TGCAGGGCCGGGACAGGAGACATGAACACTGAAGCTTTCTTT. Amino acids: CRAGTGDMNTEAFF.

This clonotype was detected a few times. V usage is TRBV7-2 and J usage is TRBJ1-3; D is uncertain. There are 14 residues in the CDR3. With 5 bases removed from V and 0 bases from J, the gap between germline ends came to 8 bases. The germline V gene has CDR1 SGHTA and CDR2 FQGNSA. DNA for the CDR3: TGTGCCAGCAGCGAGTACTACTCTGGAAACACCATATATTTT. Translating it yields CASSEYYSGNTIYF.

The rearrangement links TRBV6-6 to TRBJ2-7, with unresolved D. Germline V gene lookup returns CDR1 MNHNY and CDR2 SVGAGI (reference sequence). CDR3 size: 12 residues. V lost 5 bases and J 7 bases, leaving 12 bases between the germline ends. The CDR3 sequence: CASSAHSLEQYF. The DNA for the CDR3 is TGTGCCAGCAGTGCACACAGTTTGGAGCAGTACTTC.

This clonotype was detected only a few times. The rearrangement joins TRBV7-8 to TRBJ2-7, with 9 bases lining up with TRBD2. The germline V gene encodes CDR1 SGHVS and CDR2 FQNEAQ. The CDR3 sequence is 16 residues long. Trimming cost V 4 bases and J 5 bases; bases outside gene matches: 12. CDR3 sequence (DNA): TGTGCCAGCAGCTCAATTACCGGGACTAGCCGGGACGAGCAGTACTTC. Translated: CASSSITGTSRDEQYF.

In its sample, this clonotype was seen many times. The rearrangement uses TRBV4-3 and TRBJ2-2, with D perhaps matching TRBD1 (5 bases). This CDR3 has 16 residues. Trimming removed 0 bases from V and 2 bases from J, with 10 bases in between. Germline-derived CDR1 and CDR2 are LGHNA and YSLEER. This CDR3 reads CASSQDRGPNTGELFF. The CDR3 region has the DNA TGCGCCAGCAGCCAAGATAGGGGCCCAAACACCGGGGAGCTGTTTTTT.

This clonotype was detected many times. The V call is TRBV7-3, the J call TRBJ1-2, with 9 bases fitting TRBD1. CDR1 is SGHTA, CDR2 FQGTGA, per germline. The CDR3 has 15 amino acids. J gave up 5 bases and V 2 bases, and 6 bases lay outside the gene matches. The CDR3 loop reads CASSLAIQGAYGYTF. The CDR3 bases are TGTGCCAGCAGCTTAGCGATACAGGGGGCGTATGGCTACACCTTC. Variable domain in full (rest from reference TRBV7-3 and TRBJ1-2): GAGVSQTPSNKVTEKGKYVELRCDPISGHTALYWYRQSLGQGPEFLIYFQGTGAADDSGLPNDRFFAVRPEGSVSTLKIQRTERGDSAVYLCASSLAIQGAYGYTFGSGTRLTVV.

This clonotype appeared a few times. This chain uses TRBV2 with TRBJ2-1; TRBD1 is a possible D gene (5 bases). V dropped 8 bases and J dropped 3 bases, with 11 bases sitting between them. The CDR3 extends over 13 amino acids. Germline assignment: CDR1 SNHLY and CDR2 FYNNEI. The CDR3, as DNA: TGTGCCAGCGGCCAGGACAACTACAATGAGCAGTTCTTC. Encoded protein: CASGQDNYNEQFF.

The chain combines TRBV7-2 with TRBJ2-3; TRBD2 agrees at 8 bases. Trimming cost V 1 base and J 5 bases; bases outside gene matches: 5. Germline CDR1 SGHTA, CDR2 FQGNSA. The length of the CDR3 is 15 residues. CDR3 bases: TGTGCCAGCAGCTTAGTGGCGGGAGGTGTAGATACGCAGTATTTT. Residues: CASSLVAGGVDTQYF.